These 5 T cell receptor beta chains came from one sample sequenced in a study of T cells after posttransplantation cyclophosphamide. The repertoire was sequenced with immunoSEQ multiplex PCR; TCRdb's copy has only in-frame clones and lacks some. The sample was found to contain some 40,000 clones, and every one recurs. The sequenced sample consisted of PBMCs. Receptors originate from a man under 40 in good health and a related stem cell transplant donor.

This clone was recorded at least ten times. The chain combines TRBV27 with TRBJ2-1; 8 positions agree with TRBD2. The J segment lost 0 bases and the V segment lost 0 bases, leaving 7 bases of the junction unmatched. The CDR3 loop spans 18 amino acids. Per germline, CDR1 MNHEY and CDR2 SMNVEV (reference sequence). CDR3: CASSLSFWAGGSYNEQFF. DNA of the CDR3: TGTGCCAGCAGTTTATCGTTTTGGGCGGGGGGCTCCTACAATGAGCAGTTCTTC.

This clone has a count of ten or more. The chain links TRBV2 to TRBJ1-2, with 8 bases matching TRBD1. CDR3 size: 16 residues. The germline gives CDR1 SNHLY, CDR2 FYNNEI. The J segment lost 5 bases and the V segment lost 4 bases, leaving 12 bases of the junction unmatched. CDR3 residues: CASSGDRPPQGYGYTF. The DNA of the CDR3 is TGTGCCAGCAGTGGGGACAGGCCCCCTCAGGGGTATGGCTACACCTTC.

This clone was observed many times. V usage is TRBV18 and J usage is TRBJ1-4, with D unresolved. The germline V gene encodes CDR1 KGHSH and CDR2 LQKENI. Trimming stripped 4 bases from V and 7 bases from J, with 10 bases between. This CDR3 spans 13 amino acids. CDR3 DNA sequence: TGTGCCAGCTCACGAGGCAGGAGTGAAAAACTGTTTTTT. Protein product: CASSRGRSEKLFF.

This clone was found many times. The gene calls are TRBV6-5 and TRBJ2-3; TRBD2 might be the D (6 bases). The germline CDR1 and CDR2 sequences are MNHEY and SVGAGI. The CDR3 has 14 amino acids. V shed 2 bases and J shed 5 bases, with 11 bases lying between them. The CDR3: CASSYMGGIDTQYF. In DNA, the CDR3 is TGTGCCAGCAGTTACATGGGGGGTATAGATACGCAGTATTTT.

This clone was counted at least ten times. The gene calls are TRBV11-2 and TRBJ1-6; 9 bases map to TRBD1. The CDR3 runs 19 residues. Losses at the gene ends were 5 bases for V and 10 bases for J; bases not matched to a gene: 21. Germline assignment: CDR1 SGHAT and CDR2 FQNNGV. CDR3 in amino acids: CASSQLRRTGALSGSPLHF. DNA of the CDR3: TGTGCCAGCAGCCAACTCCGGAGGACAGGGGCCCTTTCTGGGTCACCCCTCCACTTT.